The present T cell receptor beta chain was sequenced within a study of breast tumors, draining lymph nodes, adjacent tissues. Using its own MiXCR run on the multiplex PCR reads, TCRdb lists one record per CDR3 protein. The sample holds around 250,000 distinct CDR3 sequences, less than 45% seen once. The CDR3 loop spans 13 amino acids. CDR1 and CDR2 (germline): SGHTA, FQGTGA. Trimming pared 6 bases from V and 5 bases from J, leaving 10 bases between. The lymph nodes were axillary draining lymph nodes from breast cancer patients. Study observations and caveats: The lymph node origin of tumor T cells was framed as consistent with a hypothesis, not demonstrated. Compared with lymph nodes, tumors were less diverse; compared with nontumor tissue, more.

Worth noting for this clonotype: What it recognizes is unknown.

The V call is TRBV7-3, the J call TRBJ2-2, with D perhaps given as TRBD1 or TRBD2 (5 bases each). This sequence originates from a female donor with breast cancer. Some clones in this sample may be carry-over from other donors' samples. Input material: axillary lymph node tissue. The CDR3 coding sequence is TGTGCCAGCAGAGGGGACGGGACCGGGGAGCTGTTTTTT. Translated: CASRGDGTGELFF.